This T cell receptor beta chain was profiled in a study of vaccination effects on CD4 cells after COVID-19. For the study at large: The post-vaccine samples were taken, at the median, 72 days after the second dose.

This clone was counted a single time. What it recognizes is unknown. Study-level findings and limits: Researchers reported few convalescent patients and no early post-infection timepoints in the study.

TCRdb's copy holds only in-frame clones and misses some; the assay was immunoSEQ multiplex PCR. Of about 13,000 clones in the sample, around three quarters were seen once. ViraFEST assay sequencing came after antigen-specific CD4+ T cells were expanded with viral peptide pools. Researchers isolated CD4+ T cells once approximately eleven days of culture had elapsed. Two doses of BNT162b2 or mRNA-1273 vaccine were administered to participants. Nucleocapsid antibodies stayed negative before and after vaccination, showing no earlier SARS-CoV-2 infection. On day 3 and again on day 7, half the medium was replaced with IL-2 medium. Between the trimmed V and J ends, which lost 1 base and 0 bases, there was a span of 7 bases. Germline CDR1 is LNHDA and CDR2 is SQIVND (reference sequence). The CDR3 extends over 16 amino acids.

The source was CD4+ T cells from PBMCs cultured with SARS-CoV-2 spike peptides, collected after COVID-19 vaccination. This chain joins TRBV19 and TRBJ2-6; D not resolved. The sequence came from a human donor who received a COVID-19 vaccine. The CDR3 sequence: CASSIGRGSGANVLTF. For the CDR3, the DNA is TGTGCCAGTAGTATAGGTCGCGGCTCTGGGGCCAACGTCCTGACTTTC.